This passage covers 22 T cell receptor beta chains from one sample sequenced in a study of CD8 T cells in ankylosing spondylitis. From the 5' RACE reads, TCRdb called clonotypes with MiXCR, one entry per CDR3 protein. Among just over 350,000 distinct CDR3 sequences, 20% to 25% were seen once, and the ten largest hold under 15%. What was sequenced was blood, either unsorted or a sorted T cell fraction (not recorded which). The receptors come from a male donor with ankylosing spondylitis or in good health (not recorded which).

This rearrangement joins TRBV30 to TRBJ2-7; 7 bases map to TRBD2. V shed 2 bases and J 2 bases; nucleotides not matched to a gene: 3. The length of the CDR3 is 13 residues. Germline lookup yields CDR1 GTSNPN and CDR2 SVGIG (reference sequence). The CDR3 loop reads CAWSWGGTYEQYF. CDR3 coding DNA: TGTGCCTGGAGTTGGGGGGGGACCTACGAGCAGTACTTC.

The rearrangement uses TRBV2 and TRBJ2-7, with 8 bases lining up with TRBD2. This CDR3 spans 16 amino acids. Germline V gene lookup returns CDR1 SNHLY and CDR2 FYNNEI. J lost 1 base, V lost 2 bases, and 7 bases had no gene match. CDR3 DNA sequence: TGTGCCAGCAGTGAATTGGCGGGGGGAGCTTCCTACGAGCAGTACTTC. This codes for CASSELAGGASYEQYF.

In its sample, this clonotype was seen a few times. The rearrangement uses TRBV11-2 and TRBJ2-3, with D possibly TRBD1 on 6 matching bases. Germline-derived CDR1 and CDR2 are SGHAT and FQNNGV. CDR3 length equals 15 residues. The V and J ends lost 10 bases and 6 bases respectively, with 23 bases between them. The CDR3 sequence: CATHQGLARRDTQYF. CDR3 nucleotides: TGTGCCACCCACCAGGGGCTAGCCCGCCGCGATACGCAGTATTTT.

This chain joins TRBV4-1 and TRBJ2-1; D is possibly TRBD2 (6 bases). In germline, CDR1 is MGHRA, CDR2 YSYEKL. V lost 3 bases, J lost 2 bases, and 17 bases lay in between. The CDR3 has 17 amino acids. CDR3 in amino acids: CASSHVPGEVPYNEQFF. The CDR3 DNA sequence: TGCGCCAGCAGCCATGTCCCGGGAGAGGTCCCCTACAATGAGCAGTTCTTC.

This clonotype was seen a handful of times. The J gene is TRBJ2-7, the V gene TRBV30; possibly TRBD1 for D (6 bases). CDR3 size: 12 residues. The germline CDR1 and CDR2 sequences are GTSNPN and SVGIG (reference sequence). Trimming stripped 2 bases from V and 3 bases from J, with 8 bases between. The CDR3 spells CAWSRTDYEQYF. CDR3 sequence (DNA): TGTGCCTGGAGTCGGACAGACTACGAGCAGTACTTC.

J is TRBJ2-7 and V is TRBV6-1; D gene uncertain. The CDR3 length is 14 residues. Germline CDR1 reads MNHNS; CDR2 reads SASEGT. Trimming cost V 5 bases and J 0 bases, with 11 bases left between them. The chain's CDR3 is CASSTYRASYEQYF. Written as DNA, the CDR3 is TGTGCCAGCAGTACCTACAGAGCCTCCTACGAGCAGTACTTC.

V usage is TRBV10-1 and J usage is TRBJ1-6; 9 nucleotides match TRBD1. The CDR3 length is 18 residues. The J segment lost 0 bases and the V segment lost 7 bases, leaving 10 bases of the junction unmatched. Germline CDR1 and CDR2: WNHNN and SYGVQD (reference sequence). CDR3 bases: TGCGCCAGCAAGCGGACAGGGGAACTGATCTCCTATAATTCACCCCTCCACTTT. Translating gives CASKRTGELISYNSPLHF.

This clonotype has a handful of counts. The V and J genes are TRBV29-1 and TRBJ2-5; 7 bases fit TRBD2. The CDR3 runs 14 residues. V was clipped by 6 bases and J by 4 bases; unmatched bases: 11. Germline CDR1 reads SQVTM; CDR2 reads ANQGSEA. The CDR3 DNA sequence: TGCAGCGTACCCGGCGGAGGCGGGGGAGAGACCCAGTACTTC. This codes for CSVPGGGGGETQYF.

The V and J genes are TRBV19 and TRBJ2-2; possibly TRBD2 for D (7 bases). Germline V CDR1 and CDR2: LNHDA, SQIVND (reference sequence). Trimming shortened V by 5 bases and J by 7 bases, and 11 bases separated the two germline ends. The length of the CDR3 is 13 residues. CDR3 residues: CASSSGGGGELFF. In DNA, the CDR3 is TGTGCCAGTAGTTCGGGGGGCGGCGGGGAGCTGTTTTTT.

Only a few counts were recorded for this clonotype. This rearrangement joins TRBV11-2 to TRBJ2-1, with 10 bases matching TRBD1. Germline CDR1 and CDR2: SGHAT and FQNNGV. This CDR3 has 15 residues. V gave up 1 base and J gave up 8 bases; unmatched junction bases: 5. In DNA form, the CDR3 reads TGTGCCAGCAGCTTAGGGGACAGGGGAGTGGATGAGCAGTTCTTC. Encoded protein: CASSLGDRGVDEQFF.

The chain couples TRBV7-9 to TRBJ2-7, with a weak D call TRBD1 (6 bases). The germline CDR1 and CDR2 sequences are SEHNR and FQNEAQ (reference sequence). CDR3 length: 12 residues. V shed 7 bases and J shed 2 bases, with 9 bases lying between them. CDR3 in amino acids: CASTDRAYEQYF. In DNA, the CDR3 is TGTGCCAGCACGGACAGAGCCTACGAGCAGTACTTC.

This clonotype has a handful of counts. J is TRBJ1-1 and V is TRBV29-1; D may be TRBD1 (6 bases). CDR1 is SQVTM, CDR2 ANQGSEA, per germline. The CDR3 has 13 amino acids. Trimming took 5 bases from V and 4 from J, leaving 14 bases between them. The CDR3 region is CSVRGRASTEAFF. In DNA, the CDR3 is TGCAGCGTTCGGGGGCGCGCTAGCACTGAAGCTTTCTTT. The whole variable domain, remainder taken from reference TRBV29-1 and TRBJ1-1, is SAVISQKPSRDICQRGTSLTIQCQVDSQVTMMFWYRQQPGQSLTLIATANQGSEATYESGFVIDKFPISRPNLTFSTLTVSNMSPEDSSIYLCSVRGRASTEAFFGQGTRLTVV.

This clonotype has more than one count but fewer than ten. The V gene is TRBV10-3, the J gene TRBJ2-7, with 9 nucleotides matching TRBD2. There are 16 residues in the CDR3. Trimming took 0 bases from V and 6 from J; bases not matched to a gene: 9. From germline, CDR1 is ENHRY and CDR2 SYGVKD. This chain's CDR3 is CAISESSGGYRGEQYF. CDR3 DNA sequence: TGTGCCATCAGTGAGTCCAGCGGGGGGTATCGTGGCGAGCAGTACTTC.

This clonotype was detected a few times. V gene TRBV30 combines with J gene TRBJ2-7, with 8 bases aligning to TRBD1. CDR3 length equals 14 residues. Per germline, CDR1 GTSNPN and CDR2 SVGIG (reference sequence). Losses at the gene ends were 3 bases for V and 5 bases for J; bases not matched to a gene: 9. For the CDR3, the DNA is TGTGCCTGGAGCGCCGGGCAGGGGGCGGACGAGCAGTACTTC. This gives the protein CAWSAGQGADEQYF.

The genes are TRBV21-1 and TRBJ2-5; TRBD1, the D gene given by the table, was not confirmed from the DNA. TRBV21-1 is designated a pseudogene. CDR3 size: 14 residues. The CDR3, as DNA: TGTGCCCCCCGAGGTGGGGGGCTGAGAGAGACCCAGTACTTC. Translated: CAPRGGGLRETQYF.

The rearrangement links TRBV27 to TRBJ1-4, with 7 bases lining up with TRBD1. The junction had 2 bases not matched to a gene; V was cut back by 2 bases and J by 2 bases. There are 15 residues in the CDR3. Germline assignment: CDR1 MNHEY and CDR2 SMNVEV (reference sequence). The CDR3 spells CASSLPTGTNEKLFF. The CDR3 nucleotides are TGTGCCAGCAGTTTACCGACAGGGACTAATGAAAAACTGTTTTTT. Combining the CDR3 with reference TRBV27 and TRBJ1-4 gives the whole variable domain EAQVTQNPRYLITVTGKKLTVTCSQNMNHEYMSWYRQDPGLGLRQIYYSMNVEVTDKGDVPEGYKVSRKEKRNFPLILESPSPNQTSLYFCASSLPTGTNEKLFFGSGTQLSVL.

This clonotype was seen repeatedly, ten times or more. The chain combines TRBV10-3 with TRBJ2-7, with D possibly matching TRBD1 (5 bases). CDR3 length: 15 residues. The V gene lost 1 base and the J gene lost 3 bases, with 13 bases spanning the gap. The germline gives CDR1 ENHRY, CDR2 SYGVKD. The CDR3 spells CAISELVGAGYEQYF. Written as DNA, the CDR3 is TGTGCCATCAGTGAGTTGGTTGGGGCTGGCTACGAGCAGTACTTC.

J is TRBJ2-7 and V is TRBV30; D ambiguous. In germline, CDR1 is GTSNPN, CDR2 SVGIG (reference sequence). This CDR3 is 11 amino acids long. With 5 bases removed from V and 0 bases from J, the gap between germline ends came to 5 bases. CDR3 nucleotides: TGTGCCTGGGAAATCTCCTACGAGCAGTACTTC. Translating gives CAWEISYEQYF.

V is TRBV12-3 or TRBV12-4 and J is TRBJ2-3; 8 nucleotides align to TRBD2. CDR3 length equals 15 residues. The V segment lost 7 bases and the J segment 4 bases; nucleotides outside the gene matches: 10. In nucleotides, the CDR3 is TGTGCCAGCACCTCCCCAACGGGGGGGCCAGATACGCAGTATTTT. Translating gives CASTSPTGGPDTQYF.

This clonotype was seen more than once but under ten times. The J gene is TRBJ2-1, the V gene TRBV27, with D unresolved. Germline lookup yields CDR1 MNHEY and CDR2 SMNVEV (reference sequence). V was pared by 2 bases and J by 5 bases, with 10 bases between. The length of the CDR3 is 14 residues. The CDR3 region is CASSLQGVHNEQFF. The CDR3 nucleotides read TGTGCCAGCAGTTTACAAGGAGTTCACAATGAGCAGTTCTTC.

This clonotype was counted once. The chain combines TRBV27 with TRBJ2-7; D unclear. CDR3 size: 15 residues. Between the trimmed V and J ends, which lost 3 bases and 0 bases, there was a span of 12 bases. CDR1 is MNHEY, CDR2 SMNVEV, per germline (reference sequence). The CDR3 nucleotides are TGTGCCAGCAGTTTTGAGAGCAGCAGCTCCTACGAGCAGTACTTC. It encodes CASSFESSSSYEQYF.

The chain employs TRBV10-3 and TRBJ1-1, with D perhaps matching TRBD1 (5 bases). The CDR3 consists of 15 residues. From germline, CDR1 is ENHRY and CDR2 SYGVKD. V shed 4 bases and J shed 2 bases, with 14 bases lying between them. The CDR3 sequence is CAISGEQVLNTEAFF. The CDR3 DNA reads as TGTGCCATCAGTGGCGAACAGGTACTCAACACTGAAGCTTTCTTT.